This T cell receptor (beta chain) was recovered during a study of cytomegalovirus exposure and HLA in healthy donors. This clone occurred a few times. Its antigen is unknown. General study findings and limits: Roughly uniform depth of sequencing across donors was assumed in presence/absence analyses.

PCR employed 60 Vbeta and 13 Jbeta primers. Sequencing used immunoSEQ multiplex PCR; TCRdb keeps in-frame clones, though not all of them. The sample includes 60,000 to 85,000 clones, 70% to 85% seen only once; the top ten take about an eighth. CDR3 length: 14 residues. From germline, CDR1 is SNHLY and CDR2 FYNNEI. Trimming took 7 bases from V and 6 from J, leaving 15 bases between them. The sequence came from a human donor in good health. The chain joins TRBV2 to TRBJ2-2; TRBD2 is a possible D gene (6 bases). Sequencing input: PBMCs. The CDR3 bases are TGTGCCAGCACATCCGGGAGTCGGTCCGGGGAGCTGTTTTTT. This gives the protein CASTSGSRSGELFF. The full variable domain, its missing parts supplied by reference TRBV2 and TRBJ2-2, is EPEVTQTPSHQVTQMGQEVILRCVPISNHLYFYWYRQILGQKVEFLVSFYNNEISEKSEIFDDQFSVERPDGSNFTLKIRSTKLEDSAMYFCASTSGSRSGELFFGEGSRLTVL.